This note documents a single T cell receptor (beta chain) sequence. The source of the sample is a study of OX40 agonist ivuxolimab in advanced cancers. Study summary: Treatment of patients was with ivuxolimab, an agonistic anti-OX40 (CD134) antibody. Cancers in dose escalation were hepatocellular, melanoma, renal cell and head and neck. The group had a mean age of around 64 years, ranged from 23 to 79, and was 80% to 90% male.

Libraries were prepared by immunoSEQ multiplex PCR; TCRdb keeps only in-frame clonotypes and omits some of them. This sample has roughly 70,000 clones, with around 86% found just once. Enrollment shut out patients with autoimmune disease history or systemic immunosuppression. Sequences were derived from CD4+ or CD8+ T cells sorted from blood, sampled in a trial of the OX40 agonist ivuxolimab. The clonotype comes from an adult with an advanced solid tumor such as melanoma, head and neck, liver or kidney cancer.

The CDR3 region is CASSLTKLAGGSYEQYF. The CDR3 bases are TGTGCCAGCAGCTTAACCAAACTAGCGGGGGGGTCCTACGAGCAGTACTTC. V is TRBV7-9 and J is TRBJ2-7; the match to TRBD2 covers 13 bases. V gave up 2 bases and J gave up 1 base; unmatched junction bases: 5. The CDR3 sequence is 17 residues long. The germline V gene encodes CDR1 SEHNR and CDR2 FQNEAQ (reference sequence).